The entry below describes one T cell receptor (beta chain). Profiled with immunoSEQ multiplex PCR; TCRdb holds only in-frame clones, not every one. The sample lists approximately 70,000 clones; around 97% were seen once. The data were taken from a study of technical replicates of blood from several donors. Trimming at V came to 3 bases and at J to 5 bases, leaving 6 bases not matched to a gene. The CDR3 has 14 residues. Germline V gives CDR1 MNHEY, CDR2 SMNVEV (reference sequence). The TCR sequence derives from a human donor in good health. The chain recombines TRBV27 with TRBJ2-7; 8 nucleotides agree with TRBD2. Input material: T cells isolated from PBMCs. The CDR3 DNA reads as TGTGCCAGCAGTTTGAGCGGGAGTCCCCACGAGCAGTACTTC. It is translated as CASSLSGSPHEQYF.